This is a list of T cell receptor beta chains from one sample in a study of cytomegalovirus exposure and HLA in healthy donors. TCRdb keeps only in-frame clones here, not all; method: immunoSEQ multiplex PCR. The sample includes 55,000 to 75,000 clones, less than 70% of them seen just once. Sequencing was performed on PBMCs. Receptor source: a man aged 30 to 45 in good health and CMV-seronegative. Each CDR3 is given with its conserved first and last residue. Fields, in order: J gene, V gene, clone size, CDR3 protein. Some rows mark clone size as missing; the rest say once, few, many or name a class of expanded clone.

TRBJ2-5 TRBV6-5 NA CASRQTGGVWETQYF
TRBJ2-5 TRBV11-2 NA CASSRGNQETQYF
TRBJ1-2 TRBV7-9 NA CASSLAGTQAGTF
TRBJ2-7 TRBV5-1 NA CASSPGGTFPYEQYF
TRBJ2-7 TRBV30 NA CAWKQGRGYEQYF
TRBJ2-3 TRBV30 NA CAWSQDSTDTQYF
TRBJ2-5 TRBV6-6 NA CASRPRTGGRETQYF
TRBJ2-7 TRBV15 NA CATSSLPDSYEQYF
TRBJ1-1 TRBV4-1 NA CASSQEDRLNTEAFF
TRBJ1-6 TRBV5-4 NA CASSEGFYNSPLHF
TRBJ2-7 TRBV5-1 few CASSQEGYEQYF
TRBJ2-4 TRBV13 NA CASSLSGGAKNIQYF
TRBJ1-2 TRBV4-1 NA CASSFGQEYGYTF
TRBJ2-7 TRBV6-5 NA CASSYGTGYEQYF
TRBJ1-2 TRBV6-5 NA CASSCRGMNYGYTF
TRBJ2-7 TRBV15 NA CATSREQGKNEQYF
TRBJ1-1 TRBV19 NA CASSIIRDRGAEAFF
TRBJ2-1 TRBV19 NA CASSSWGPYNEQFF
TRBJ2-5 TRBV5-1 NA CASSIQGQLQETQYF
TRBJ1-5 TRBV6-1 NA CASRPPGQGQPQHF
TRBJ2-1 TRBV7-2 NA CASSSLAGPSYNEQFF
TRBJ2-7 TRBV6-1 NA CASSLGLADYEQYF
TRBJ1-5 TRBV5-6 few CASSLAGGQGDQPQHF
TRBJ2-7 TRBV6-5 NA CASGFGVPEQYF
TRBJ2-4 TRBV4-2 NA CASSPRNGRSGDIQYF
TRBJ1-1 TRBV7-2 NA CASSLDSNMNTEAFF
TRBJ2-5 TRBV6-1 NA CASSLSGGFQETQYF
TRBJ1-2 TRBV2 NA CASRGGGSPTPHGYTF